This TCR beta chain is from a study of beta chain features in type 1 diabetes. Study observations and caveats: A possible short-template PCR bias applies equally to patients and controls.

The CDR3 runs 15 residues. The V end was cut by 0 bases, the J end by 9 bases, with 15 bases between. CDR1 and CDR2 (germline): LGHNA, YSLEER. With regard to this clone: What it binds is not known.

Reverse transcription of all isolated RNA meant that expressed TCRB transcripts were sequenced. Libraries were prepared by immunoSEQ multiplex PCR; TCRdb keeps only in-frame clonotypes and omits some of them. Found here are approximately 170,000 clones, about 9.8% of them singletons; the top ten hold approximately 2.3%. The chain is built from TRBV4-3 and TRBJ2-1; D possibly corresponds to TRBD1 (5 bases). The receptor's source is a woman younger than 35 in good health. Sequenced material: central memory CD4+ T cells from blood. The CDR3 loop is CASSQEGRGSGEQFF. The CDR3 DNA is TGCGCCAGCAGCCAAGAGGGAAGGGGAAGTGGTGAGCAGTTCTTC.